This TCR beta chain stems from a study of shared clonotypes between healthy human individuals. Assay: immunoSEQ multiplex PCR; the TCRdb copy retains only in-frame clones and omits some. The sample lists fewer than 600,000 clones, more than 65% occurring once. Those who donated, Caucasian adults without exception, all lived in Nashville, Tennessee. Per germline, CDR1 KGHSH and CDR2 LQKENI. This CDR3 comprises 14 residues. V lost 0 bases and J 4 bases, leaving 6 bases between the germline ends. The source of this sequence is a middle-aged woman in good health. Some clones in this sample may be carry-over from other donors' samples. The sequenced sample consisted of PBMCs. V gene TRBV18 combines with J gene TRBJ2-2; D not resolved. The CDR3: CASSPPVGTGELFF. The CDR3 DNA sequence: TGTGCCAGCTCACCACCGGTCGGCACCGGGGAGCTGTTTTTT.